This entry describes one T cell receptor (beta chain). The data were taken from a study of cytomegalovirus exposure and HLA in healthy donors. This PCR relied on a set of 60 Vbeta primers and 13 Jbeta primers. The protocol was immunoSEQ multiplex PCR, while the TCRdb copy is restricted to in-frame clones and leaves out a portion. The sample holds 120,000 to 150,000 clones, around 79% seen once. Trimming took 5 bases from V and 1 from J; bases not matched to a gene: 5. There are 14 residues in the CDR3. The V gene's germline CDR1 is SGHVS and CDR2 FQNEAQ. This chain joins TRBV7-8 and TRBJ2-7, with 7 nucleotides matching TRBD1. The receptor was derived from a woman aged 25 to 39 in good health and CMV-seronegative. The sample was PBMCs. CDR3 nucleotide sequence: TGTGCCAGCAGCCCGCCGGGACAGTCCTACGAGCAGTACTTC. This encodes CASSPPGQSYEQYF.